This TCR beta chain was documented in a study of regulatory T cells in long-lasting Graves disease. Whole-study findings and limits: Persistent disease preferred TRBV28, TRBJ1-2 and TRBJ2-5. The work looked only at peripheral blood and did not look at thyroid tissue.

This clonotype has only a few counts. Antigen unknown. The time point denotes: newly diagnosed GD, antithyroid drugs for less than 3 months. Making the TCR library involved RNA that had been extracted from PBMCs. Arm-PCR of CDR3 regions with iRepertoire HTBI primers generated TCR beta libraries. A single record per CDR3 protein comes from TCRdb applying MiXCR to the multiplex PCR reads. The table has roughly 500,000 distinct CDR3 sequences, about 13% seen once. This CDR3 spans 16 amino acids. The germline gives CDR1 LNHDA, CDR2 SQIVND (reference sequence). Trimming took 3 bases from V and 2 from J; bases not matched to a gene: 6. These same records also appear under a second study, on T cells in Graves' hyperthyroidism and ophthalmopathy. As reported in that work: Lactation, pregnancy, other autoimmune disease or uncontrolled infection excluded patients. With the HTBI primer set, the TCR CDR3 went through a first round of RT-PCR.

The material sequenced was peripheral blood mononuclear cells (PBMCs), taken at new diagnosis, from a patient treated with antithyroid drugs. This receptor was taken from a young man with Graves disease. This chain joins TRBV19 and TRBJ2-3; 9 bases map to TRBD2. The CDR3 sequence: CASSMTSGGLTDTQYF. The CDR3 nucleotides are TGTGCCAGTAGTATGACTAGCGGAGGGCTCACAGATACGCAGTATTTT.